This TCR beta chain came from a study of T cells in Graves' hyperthyroidism and ophthalmopathy. This clonotype showed up just a few times. The source material, RNA transcripts, was used to amplify TCR beta CDR3 regions. TCR CDR3 regions were first amplified by RT-PCR with HTBI primers. Each CDR3 protein gets one entry after TCRdb re-called the multiplex PCR reads with MiXCR. This table has under 350,000 distinct CDR3 sequences, around a sixth appearing once. The hyperthyroidism was newly diagnosed and had lasted under 2 months; the patients were aged 18 to 65. This sequence was found in a woman aged 45-60 years with Graves' hyperthyroidism. The sequenced sample was blood.

The CDR3 DNA reads as TGCGCCAGCAGCCAAGATTTTTATTGGGAGCGGGGGGGCCAAGAGACCCAGTACTTC. Translated, it gives CASSQDFYWERGGQETQYF. The V and J genes are TRBV4-1 and TRBJ2-5; 10 nucleotides agree with TRBD2. The V gene end was trimmed by 0 bases and the J gene end by 1 base; junction bases not matched to a gene: 11. The CDR3 is 19 amino acids. Germline V CDR1 and CDR2: MGHRA, YSYEKL.